The 22 T cell receptor beta chains in this list originate from one sample, sequenced in a study of blood T cells in healthy people across ages. Next came a second PCR, run for about 6 to 11 cycles, which used a sample-barcoded 5' primer along with a J-beta primer mix. TCRdb re-called the 5' RACE reads through MiXCR, storing one row per CDR3 protein. The sample lists about 760,000 distinct CDR3 sequences, roughly 25% occurring once. The data also belong to a second study, concerning T cells of mothers and their children.

Material: blood. The receptors here all came from a boy between 5 and 17 years old in good health.

The genes are TRBV6-2 or TRBV6-3 and TRBJ2-1; TRBD1 matches 7 bases. With V trimmed by 3 bases and J by 0 bases, 11 bases remained unmatched. CDR1 MNHEY and CDR2 SVGEGT come from the germline V gene. The CDR3 consists of 18 residues. As DNA, the CDR3 is TGTGCCAGCAGTTATGATTGGGCAGGGGGTAGCTCCTACAATGAGCAGTTCTTC. As protein: CASSYDWAGGSSYNEQFF.

This clonotype turned up a few times. The CDR3 protein is CASSSRGLAGVEQYF. CDR3 nucleotide sequence: TGTGCCAGCAGTTCCAGGGGACTAGCGGGAGTAGAGCAGTACTTC. This chain uses TRBV12-3 or TRBV12-4 with TRBJ2-5, with 14 bases fitting TRBD2. V shed 4 bases, J shed 11 bases, and the junction held 9 bases outside the gene matches. CDR3 length: 15 residues.

The chain joins TRBV2 to TRBJ2-4; D unclear. This CDR3 has 14 residues. V lost 4 bases to trimming and J lost 1 base, with 8 bases between them. Germline V lookup: CDR1 SNHLY, CDR2 FYNNEI. CDR3 sequence: CASSVLSAKNIQYF. The DNA for the CDR3 is TGTGCCAGCAGTGTGCTTTCGGCCAAAAACATTCAGTACTTC.

Only a few counts were recorded for this clonotype. The chain combines TRBV27 with TRBJ2-1; 7 bases are shared with TRBD1. The V gene's germline CDR1 is MNHEY and CDR2 SMNVEV (reference sequence). The CDR3 sequence is 17 residues long. The V gene end was trimmed by 7 bases and the J gene end by 4 bases; junction bases not matched to a gene: 16. The CDR3 here is CASTLRGTDTEYNEQFF. The CDR3 region has the DNA TGTGCCAGCACCCTAAGGGGGACAGATACGGAATACAATGAGCAGTTCTTC.

The chain is built from TRBV25-1 and TRBJ1-4; 8 bases match TRBD1. Looked up from germline, CDR1 is MGHDK and CDR2 is SYGVNS. This CDR3 contains 14 residues. The V and J ends lost 4 bases and 5 bases, in that order; junction bases with no gene match: 3. The CDR3 coding sequence is TGTGCCAGCAGTGGGGACAGGAGAAATGAAAAACTGTTTTTT. It is translated as CASSGDRRNEKLFF.

This clonotype was observed a handful of times. The chain couples TRBV18 to TRBJ2-2; unclear D gene. There are 13 residues in the CDR3. Trimming took off 2 bases at V and 5 bases at J, with 6 bases between the two ends. CDR1 is KGHSH and CDR2 is LQKENI in the germline V gene. DNA of the CDR3: TGTGCCAGCTCACCAGACCGGACCGGGGAGCTGTTTTTT. This codes for CASSPDRTGELFF.

Only a few counts were recorded for this clonotype. This rearrangement joins TRBV9 to TRBJ1-3, with D possibly being TRBD1 (6 bases). The CDR3 contains 13 residues. CDR1 is SGDLS and CDR2 is YYNGEE in the germline V gene. The V and J ends lost 3 bases and 6 bases respectively, with 10 bases between them. CDR3 DNA sequence: TGTGCCAGCAGCGAAACAGGGCCAAACACCATATATTTT. The encoded protein is CASSETGPNTIYF.

This clonotype turned up a few times. The genes are TRBV20-1 and TRBJ2-1; unclear D gene. Trimming took off 5 bases at V and 0 bases at J, with 11 bases between the two ends. The germline V gene encodes CDR1 DFQATT and CDR2 SNEGSKA (reference sequence). The length of the CDR3 is 14 residues. Here the CDR3 reads CSAAALVSYNEQFF. DNA for the CDR3: TGCAGTGCTGCGGCTCTAGTCTCCTACAATGAGCAGTTCTTC.

This clonotype was seen more than once but under ten times. The chain employs TRBV6-5 and TRBJ2-4, with 10 bases fitting TRBD2. Germline lookup yields CDR1 MNHEY and CDR2 SVGAGI. CDR3 length equals 15 residues. Trimming cost V 6 bases and J 12 bases; bases outside gene matches: 14. CDR3 in amino acids: CASRTLSGRAARQYF. In DNA, the CDR3 is TGTGCCAGCAGAACCCTGAGCGGGAGGGCCGCGCGTCAGTACTTC.

The rearrangement joins TRBV29-1 to TRBJ2-5; 11 nucleotides match TRBD1. TRBJ2-1 explains the end of the DNA better; the J call may be wrong. The V gene's germline CDR1 is SQVTM and CDR2 ANQGSEA. The length of the CDR3 is 11 residues. CDR3 in DNA: TGCAGCGGGGACAGGGGGAATGAGCAGTTCTTC. It yields the protein CSGDRGNEQFF.

The chain employs TRBV29-1 and TRBJ2-6, with D hard to call. The CDR3 is 14 amino acids. Germline-derived CDR1 and CDR2 are SQVTM and ANQGSEA. V was pared by 3 bases and J by 2 bases, with 8 bases between. The CDR3 region has the DNA TGCAGCGTTGAGAGTGTGACTGGGGCCAACGTCCTGACTTTC. This gives the protein CSVESVTGANVLTF.

Of note for this clonotype: The junction and the germline gene differ at one end; a read error may be behind it. This sequence joins TRBV14 and TRBJ1-4; 7 nucleotides align to TRBD1. In germline, CDR1 is SGHDN, CDR2 FVKESK. CDR3 length: 16 amino acids. The DNA for the CDR3 is TGTGCCAACAGCCCTACGACGACAGGGTTTAGTGAAAAACTGTTTTTT. This gives the protein CANSPTTTGFSEKLFF.

This clonotype turned up a few times. The chain employs TRBV21-1 and TRBJ2-5. TRBV21-1 is termed a pseudogene. The CDR3 loop spans 14 amino acids. The CDR3 coding sequence is TGTGCCAGCAGCAAAAGAGAGGCAGCGGAGACCCAGTACTTC. It encodes CASSKREAAETQYF.

This clonotype was seen a few times. V usage is TRBV5-6 and J usage is TRBJ2-7, with 9 positions matching TRBD2. Germline assignment: CDR1 SGHDT and CDR2 YYEEEE. The CDR3 extends over 16 amino acids. The V segment lost 1 base and the J segment 2 bases; nucleotides outside the gene matches: 7. This chain's CDR3 is CASSLSASGVTYEQYF. CDR3 nucleotides: TGTGCCAGCAGCTTGTCGGCTAGCGGGGTTACCTACGAGCAGTACTTC. The complete variable domain, with remaining parts taken from reference TRBV5-6 and TRBJ2-7, reads DAGVTQSPTHLIKTRGQQVTLRCSPKSGHDTVSWYQQALGQGPQFIFQYYEEEERQRGNFPDRFSGHQFPNYSSELNVNALLLGDSALYLCASSLSASGVTYEQYFGPGTRLTVT.

The chain employs TRBV5-6 and TRBJ2-2; D perhaps matches TRBD2 (6 bases). The CDR3 runs 15 residues. V lost 4 bases and J lost 4, with 14 bases in between. The germline V gene has CDR1 SGHDT and CDR2 YYEEEE. CDR3 protein: CASSAGPMTTGELFF. The CDR3 DNA reads as TGTGCCAGCAGCGCGGGACCGATGACCACCGGGGAGCTGTTTTTT.

The chain recombines TRBV20-1 with TRBJ2-5; 10 bases line up with TRBD2. Per the germline V gene, CDR1 is DFQATT and CDR2 is SNEGSKA (reference sequence). V shed 3 bases and J 2 bases; nucleotides not matched to a gene: 15. The CDR3 is made up of 18 amino acids. CDR3 amino acids: CSARWGLALTMGQETQYF. In DNA, the CDR3 is TGCAGTGCTAGGTGGGGACTAGCGCTCACAATGGGGCAAGAGACCCAGTACTTC.

This clonotype was found many times. This sequence joins TRBV11-3 and TRBJ1-2, with a possible D match to TRBD1 (6 bases). This CDR3 comprises 13 residues. Germline CDR1 SGHNT, CDR2 YENEEA. Trimming took 6 bases from V and 2 from J, leaving 10 bases between them. CDR3 nucleotides: TGTGCCAGCAGTCTCAGGGGAAACTATGGCTACACCTTC. Translated, it gives CASSLRGNYGYTF.

The table lists this clonotype with a few counts. V and J are TRBV3-1 and TRBJ2-7, with 10 bases matching TRBD1. CDR3 length: 14 amino acids. Germline assignment: CDR1 LGHDT and CDR2 YNNKEL (reference sequence). With V trimmed by 4 bases and J by 5 bases, 5 bases remained unmatched. CDR3: CASSRDRGLDEQYF. The CDR3 nucleotides read TGTGCCAGCAGCCGCGACAGGGGGCTGGACGAGCAGTACTTC.

The CDR3 protein is CSARRLAGEQETQYF. Written as DNA, the CDR3 is TGCAGTGCTCGGAGACTAGCGGGGGAACAAGAGACCCAGTACTTC. V is TRBV20-1 and J is TRBJ2-5; 12 nucleotides align to TRBD2. V shed 5 bases, J shed 2 bases, and the junction held 6 bases outside the gene matches. This CDR3 is 15 amino acids long. The germline gives CDR1 DFQATT, CDR2 SNEGSKA (reference sequence).

The chain carries TRBV7-2 and TRBJ1-3; perhaps TRBD1 as D (5 bases). Trimming shortened V by 5 bases and J by 4 bases, and 12 bases separated the two germline ends. The germline CDR1 and CDR2 sequences are SGHTA and FQGNSA. The CDR3 totals 14 residues. The CDR3 loop reads CASSQQPGGNTIYF. The CDR3 DNA reads as TGTGCCAGCAGCCAGCAACCAGGGGGAAACACCATATATTTT.

This sequence joins TRBV28 and TRBJ2-5; D is ambiguous. Looked up from germline, CDR1 is MDHEN and CDR2 is SYDVKM. The CDR3 covers 12 residues. V was clipped by 3 bases and J by 9 bases, with 11 bases between them. In nucleotides, the CDR3 is TGTGCCAGCAGTTTGGTCCGTTGGGCCCAGTACTTC. Protein: CASSLVRWAQYF.

This clonotype was counted a few times. The chain combines TRBV3-1 with TRBJ2-6; TRBD2 matches at 10 bases. Germline V gives CDR1 LGHDT, CDR2 YNNKEL (reference sequence). V was clipped by 4 bases and J by 2 bases; unmatched bases: 5. The CDR3 loop spans 17 amino acids. The CDR3: CASSLYGTSAGANVLTF. CDR3 DNA sequence: TGTGCCAGCAGCCTATACGGGACTAGCGCTGGGGCCAACGTCCTGACTTTC.